Following are 19 T cell receptor beta chains from one sample sequenced in a study of CD8+CD57+ T cells in acquired aplastic anemia (dated by TCRdb to the late 2010s). Reads for this sample came from an Illumina HiSeq 2000. Profiling of TCR beta VDJ combinations and CDR3 sequences used genomic DNA as the template. TCRdb passed the public sequencing reads through fastp at Q25 and MiXCR, retaining productive beta sequences. Under each unique CDR3 protein, matching rows form one entry showing the most common genes and DNA. The sample contains approximately 170,000 distinct CDR3 sequences, about 45% of them found a single time. 2.5% to 4% of the sample is in the top ten clones. Patients chosen for sequencing had shown expansion of CD8+CD57+ cells by flow cytometry. The source material was sorted CD4+, CD8+, or CD8+CD57+ T cells (not recorded which) from PBMCs. The origin of the receptors is a human donor with aplastic anemia.

CDR3 sequence: CSAARTGDTEAFF. The CDR3 DNA reads TGCAGTGCTGCACGGACAGGGGACACTGAAGCTTTCTTT. The chain links TRBV20-1 to TRBJ1-1, with 9 bases that match TRBD1. The germline V gene encodes CDR1 DFQATT and CDR2 SNEGSKA (reference sequence). The CDR3 is 13 residues long. J lost 3 bases, V lost 5 bases, and 4 bases had no gene match.

J is TRBJ1-6 and V is TRBV2; a possible D gene is TRBD1 (5 bases). Germline V gene sequence: CDR1 SNHLY, CDR2 FYNNEI. CDR3 length equals 14 residues. Trimming left V 6 bases short and J 7 bases short, with 13 bases between. For the CDR3, the DNA is TGTGCCAGCAGGGGGGACTTTCCCAATTCACCCCTCCACTTT. This sequence encodes CASRGDFPNSPLHF. Complete variable domain (other parts from reference TRBV2 and TRBJ1-6): EPEVTQTPSHQVTQMGQEVILRCVPISNHLYFYWYRQILGQKVEFLVSFYNNEISEKSEIFDDQFSVERPDGSNFTLKIRSTKLEDSAMYFCASRGDFPNSPLHFGNGTRLTVT.

In its sample, this clonotype was seen a few times. This may be a read error: a much more frequent sequence differs by one nucleotide. The V gene is TRBV7-3, the J gene TRBJ2-7, with D unclear. Germline CDR1 SGHTA, CDR2 FQGTGA. V was cut by 5 bases and J by 0 bases, with 14 bases left in between. CDR3 length equals 15 residues. The CDR3 reads CASSPGVVGSYEQYV. CDR3 coding DNA: TGTGCCAGCAGCCCTGGCGTGGTCGGCTCCTACGAGCAGTACGTC.

This clonotype was recorded at least ten times. The genes are TRBV7-9 and TRBJ1-4; 10 nucleotides match TRBD1. J was trimmed by 4 bases and V by 1 base; bases with no gene match: 3. Germline V gene lookup returns CDR1 SEHNR and CDR2 FQNEAQ (reference sequence). CDR3 size: 16 residues. CDR3 sequence: CASSLGDRGDNEKLFF. The CDR3 DNA reads TGTGCCAGCAGCTTAGGGGACAGGGGTGATAATGAAAAACTGTTTTTT. Full variable domain (missing parts from reference TRBV7-9 and TRBJ1-4): DTGVSQNPRHKITKRGQNVTFRCDPISEHNRLYWYRQTLGQGPEFLTYFQNEAQLEKSRLLSDRFSAERPKGSFSTLEIQRTEQGDSAMYLCASSLGDRGDNEKLFFGSGTQLSVL.

This clonotype was observed many times. J is TRBJ2-2 and V is TRBV10-3; 7 nucleotides line up with TRBD1. Per germline, CDR1 ENHRY and CDR2 SYGVKD. V was pared by 3 bases and J by 4 bases, with 5 bases of the junction left unmatched. The CDR3 length is 15 residues. The CDR3: CAISDGRGSTGELFF. CDR3 nucleotide sequence: TGTGCCATCAGTGATGGCAGGGGGTCCACCGGGGAGCTGTTTTTT.

The chain employs TRBV11-1 and TRBJ1-1, with D possibly matching TRBD1 (6 bases). The CDR3 extends over 15 amino acids. Germline V gene data show CDR1 as SGHAT and CDR2 as FQDESV (reference sequence). Trimming took 6 bases from V and 4 from J, leaving 18 bases between them. CDR3 nucleotides: TGTGCCAGCAGAAAACCAGGGGACGGTAGCACTGAAGCTTTCTTT. Protein sequence: CASRKPGDGSTEAFF.

Ten or more counts support this clonotype. V is TRBV10-3 and J is TRBJ1-1; TRBD1 aligns across 10 bases. The CDR3 is 14 amino acids. CDR1 is ENHRY, CDR2 SYGVKD, per germline. Trimming took 4 bases from V and 1 from J; bases not matched to a gene: 0. The CDR3 loop reads CAISGQGANTEAFF. The CDR3 region has the DNA TGTGCCATCAGTGGACAGGGGGCGAACACTGAAGCTTTCTTT.

This clonotype came up a few times. The V and J genes are TRBV19 and TRBJ2-3, with a weak D call TRBD1 (6 bases). There are 15 residues in the CDR3. Germline V gene data show CDR1 as LNHDA and CDR2 as SQIVND (reference sequence). V shed 9 bases and J shed 2 bases, with 18 bases lying between them. This CDR3 is CASSRRQDATDTQYF. DNA for the CDR3: TGTGCCAGCTCGAGACGACAGGATGCCACAGATACGCAGTATTTT.

This chain joins TRBV6-5 and TRBJ1-5, with unresolved D. Deletions cut 3 bases from V and 0 bases from J, with 12 bases between. Germline V CDR1 and CDR2: MNHEY, SVGAGI. CDR3 size: 16 residues. The CDR3 here is CASSYEVSGSNQPQHF. In DNA, the CDR3 is TGTGCCAGCAGTTATGAGGTCTCGGGTAGCAATCAGCCCCAGCATTTT.

V gene TRBV24-1 combines with J gene TRBJ1-2; D ambiguous. The CDR3 is made up of 13 amino acids. CDR1 is KGHDR, CDR2 SFDVKD, per germline. V lost 10 bases, J lost 8 bases, and 19 bases lay in between. CDR3 sequence: CATITQRSGGYTF. The CDR3 DNA reads TGTGCCACTATAACTCAGCGTTCCGGGGGCTACACCTTC.

The table lists this clonotype with many counts. This chain connects TRBV4-3 to TRBJ1-5, with D uncertain. V gave up 0 bases and J gave up 3 bases, with 6 bases separating them. In germline, CDR1 is LGHNA, CDR2 YSLEER. There are 14 residues in the CDR3. The CDR3 spells CASSQDSINQPQHF. Written as DNA, the CDR3 is TGCGCCAGCAGCCAAGATTCTATCAATCAGCCCCAGCATTTT.

This clonotype was observed at least ten times. The J gene is TRBJ1-1, the V gene TRBV19, with D maybe TRBD1 (5 bases). There are 14 residues in the CDR3. The germline V gene encodes CDR1 LNHDA and CDR2 SQIVND (reference sequence). V was trimmed by 5 bases and J by 4 bases, leaving 14 bases between them. The CDR3 bases are TGTGCCAGTAGTTCCCAGGGAGGGAGCACTGAAGCTTTCTTT. It yields the protein CASSSQGGSTEAFF.

This clonotype was found many times. This chain joins TRBV7-2 and TRBJ1-3; no definite D call. Trimming pared 7 bases from V and 4 bases from J, leaving 11 bases between. This CDR3 has 13 amino acids. The germline V gene encodes CDR1 SGHTA and CDR2 FQGNSA. The CDR3 loop is CASTSPGGNTIYF. The CDR3 DNA is TGTGCCAGCACCAGCCCGGGAGGAAACACCATATATTTT.

The chain joins TRBV10-3 to TRBJ1-1; a weak D match, TRBD1 (5 bases). The CDR3 runs to 12 residues. The germline gives CDR1 ENHRY, CDR2 SYGVKD. V was cut by 10 bases and J by 10 bases, with 19 bases left in between. In DNA form, the CDR3 reads TGTGCCAGCAGCTTACAGGACGCGCGAGCTTTCTTT. Encoded protein: CASSLQDARAFF.

This clonotype was seen once. The chain is built from TRBV19 and TRBJ2-7, with 7 positions matching TRBD1. Losses at the gene ends were 5 bases for V and 5 bases for J; bases not matched to a gene: 9. Germline CDR1 is LNHDA and CDR2 is SQIVND (reference sequence). The CDR3 sequence is 14 residues long. DNA for the CDR3: TGTGCCAGTAGTGCCCCGGGACAGTACAACGAGCAGTACTTC. This translates into CASSAPGQYNEQYF. The whole variable domain, remainder taken from reference TRBV19 and TRBJ2-7, is DGGITQSPKYLFRKEGQNVTLSCEQNLNHDAMYWYRQDPGQGLRLIYYSQIVNDFQKGDIAEGYSVSREKKESFPLTVTSAQKNPTAFYLCASSAPGQYNEQYFGPGTRLTVT.

Notes on this clonotype: It may be a read error: a sequence one base away is much more abundant. The chain couples TRBV6-2 or TRBV6-3 to TRBJ1-1; D is undetermined. Germline V gives CDR1 MNHEY, CDR2 SVGEGT. This CDR3 is 11 amino acids long. Trimming shortened V by 1 base and J by 4 bases, and 1 base separated the two germline ends. This CDR3 is CASSYFTEAFF. For the CDR3, the DNA is TGTGCCAGCAGTTACTTCACTGAAGCTTTCTTT.

To note about this clonotype: One base away lies a much larger clone, so this may be a sequencing read error. The chain links TRBV6-1 to TRBJ2-1; 7 bases align to TRBD1. The CDR3 loop spans 13 amino acids. Germline-derived CDR1 and CDR2 are MNHNS and SASEGT. With 8 bases clipped from V and 4 bases from J, the junction kept 5 bases outside the gene matches. CDR3 region: CASARDSYNEQFF. In DNA, the CDR3 is TGTGCCAGCGCCCGGGACAGTTACAATGAGCAGTTCTTC.

The table lists this clonotype with many counts. The chain recombines TRBV6-5 with TRBJ1-5, with D tentatively TRBD1 (6 bases). The CDR3 consists of 13 residues. Germline V gene lookup returns CDR1 MNHEY and CDR2 SVGAGI. V lost 4 bases, J lost 7 bases, and 11 bases lay in between. The CDR3 reads CASSWGGDQPQHF. CDR3 in DNA: TGTGCCAGCAGTTGGGGGGGCGACCAGCCCCAGCATTTT.

This sequence joins TRBV9 and TRBJ2-3, with D perhaps TRBD2 (5 bases). The CDR3 is made up of 14 amino acids. Between the trimmed V and J ends, which lost 4 bases and 0 bases, there was a span of 9 bases. Germline assignment: CDR1 SGDLS and CDR2 YYNGEE. The CDR3 bases are TGTGCCAGCAGCACCCGGACTAGCACAGATACGCAGTATTTT. Translation gives CASSTRTSTDTQYF. Full variable domain (rest looked up from reference TRBV9 and TRBJ2-3): DSGVTQTPKHLITATGQRVTLRCSPRSGDLSVYWYQQSLDQGLQFLIQYYNGEERAKGNILERFSAQQFPDLHSELNLSSLELGDSALYFCASSTRTSTDTQYFGPGTRLTVL.